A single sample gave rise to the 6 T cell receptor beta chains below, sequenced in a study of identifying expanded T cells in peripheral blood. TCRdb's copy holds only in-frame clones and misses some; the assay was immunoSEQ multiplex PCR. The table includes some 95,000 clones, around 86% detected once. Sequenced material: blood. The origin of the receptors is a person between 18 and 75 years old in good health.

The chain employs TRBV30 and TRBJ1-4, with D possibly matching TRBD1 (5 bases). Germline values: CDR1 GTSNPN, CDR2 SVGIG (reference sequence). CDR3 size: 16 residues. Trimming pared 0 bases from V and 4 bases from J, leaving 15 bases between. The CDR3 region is CAWSVPGPEINEKLFF. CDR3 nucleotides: TGTGCCTGGAGTGTACCGGGGCCGGAGATTAATGAAAAACTGTTTTTT.

The CDR3 DNA reads as TGTGCCAGCAGTGGTAACCTCTCGGGACAGGGTCCAAACAATGAGCAGTTCTTC. As protein: CASSGNLSGQGPNNEQFF. The chain links TRBV25-1 to TRBJ2-1; TRBD1 matches at 9 bases. The germline V gene has CDR1 MGHDK and CDR2 SYGVNS. J lost 5 bases, V lost 4 bases, and 15 bases had no gene match. CDR3 length: 18 residues.

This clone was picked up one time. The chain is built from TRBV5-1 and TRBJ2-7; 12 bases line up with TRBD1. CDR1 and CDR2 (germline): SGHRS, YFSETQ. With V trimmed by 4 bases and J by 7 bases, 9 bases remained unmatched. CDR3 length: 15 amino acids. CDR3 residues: CASSLTGTGGAEQYF. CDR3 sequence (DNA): TGCGCCAGCAGCCTTACCGGGACAGGGGGCGCGGAGCAGTACTTC. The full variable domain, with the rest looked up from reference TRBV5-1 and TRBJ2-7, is KAGVTQTPRYLIKTRGQQVTLSCSPISGHRSVSWYQQTPGQGLQFLFEYFSETQRNKGNFPGRFSGRQFSNSRSEMNVSTLELGDSALYLCASSLTGTGGAEQYFGPGTRLTVT.

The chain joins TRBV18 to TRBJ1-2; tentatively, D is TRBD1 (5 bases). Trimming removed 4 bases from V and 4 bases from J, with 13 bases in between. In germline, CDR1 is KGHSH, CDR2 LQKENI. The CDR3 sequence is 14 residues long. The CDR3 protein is CASSRDERGYGYTF. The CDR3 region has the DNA TGTGCCAGCTCACGAGACGAGAGGGGCTATGGCTACACCTTC.

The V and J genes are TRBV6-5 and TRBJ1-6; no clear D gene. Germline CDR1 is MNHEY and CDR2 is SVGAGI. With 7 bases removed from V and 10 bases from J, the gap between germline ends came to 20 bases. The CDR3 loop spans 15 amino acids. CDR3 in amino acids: CASTPFKQIRSPLHF. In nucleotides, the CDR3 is TGTGCCAGCACCCCCTTTAAACAGATAAGGTCACCCCTCCACTTT.

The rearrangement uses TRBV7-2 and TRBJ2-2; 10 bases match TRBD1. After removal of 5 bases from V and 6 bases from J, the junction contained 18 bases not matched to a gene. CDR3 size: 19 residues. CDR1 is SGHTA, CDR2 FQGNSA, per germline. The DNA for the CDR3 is TGTGCCAGCAGCGCAAGGGGTGGGACAGGGGAAGTTTCCGCCGGGGAGCTGTTTTTT. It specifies CASSARGGTGEVSAGELFF.